This TCR beta chain was recovered during a study of T cell repertoires in cytomegalovirus infection. Study in general: It can be stated that public TCR beta signatures indicated CMV infection as well as a matching HLA type.

This clonotype was seen repeatedly, ten times or more. Its matching antigen is unknown. TCRdb redid the calling of the reads with MiXCR, one entry per CDR3 protein. Counted here are roughly 920,000 distinct CDR3 sequences, 30% to 40% occurring once; the ten biggest clones make up 13%. Trimming left V 0 bases short and J 3 bases short, with 9 bases between. CDR1 and CDR2 (germline): SGHVS, FQNEAQ. This CDR3 has 14 amino acids. This sample comprised cultured CD8+ T cells from PBMCs, obtained from culture after CMV antigen stimulation. The chain has TRBV7-8 and TRBJ2-7; D gene uncertain. The clonotype was recovered from a human donor in good health (CMV status not recorded). Some clones in this sample may be carry-over from other donors' samples. The CDR3 spells CASSLADTFYEQYV. The DNA for the CDR3 is TGTGCCAGCAGCTTAGCTGACACCTTCTACGAGCAGTACGTC.